The 5 T cell receptor beta chains given below trace back to one sample, sequenced in a study of CXCR3-negative and CXCR3-positive naive CD8 T cells. The authors prepared UMI-labeled TRB cDNA libraries by 5' RACE. No DNA is given; TCRdb re-called the 5' RACE reads and lists each CDR3 protein once. Reported are about 66,000 distinct CDR3 sequences; the ten largest clones contain roughly 4.2%. The sequencing input was naive CXCR3- CD8+ T cells from blood. Noted subset: CD45RO-CCR7+CD27+CD95- naive CD8+ T cells lacking CXCR3 (TNR3-). Receptors were obtained from a human donor in good health. Some clones in this sample may be carry-over from other donors' samples.

This chain links TRBV7-9 with TRBJ2-1; absent DNA, TCRdb's TRBD1 call cannot be checked. The CDR3 totals 14 residues. In germline, CDR1 is SEHNR, CDR2 FQNEAQ (reference sequence). The chain's CDR3 is CASQTSGGYNEQFF.

The V and J genes are TRBV18 and TRBJ2-3; TCRdb's D call of TRBD1 is untestable without DNA. This CDR3 comprises 16 residues. The germline gives CDR1 KGHSH, CDR2 LQKENI. This chain's CDR3 is CASSPPRQGSTDTQYF.

The V call is TRBV25-1, the J call TRBJ2-5; the TCRdb D gene call, TRBD1, has no DNA to confirm it. Germline V gene data show CDR1 as MGHDK and CDR2 as SYGVNS. The CDR3 runs to 16 residues. The CDR3 protein is CASSEGAGGDEETQYF.

The V and J genes are TRBV5-4 and TRBJ2-7; the D call of TRBD2 rests on TCRdb alone, since no DNA is present to check it. This CDR3 has 16 residues. Germline V lookup: CDR1 SGHNT, CDR2 YYREEE (reference sequence). CDR3 residues: CASSKRDGLNPYEQYF.

This chain links TRBV12-3 or TRBV12-4 with TRBJ2-5; the TCRdb call, TRBD1, lacks DNA for checking. The CDR3 covers 15 residues. The chain's CDR3 is CASSFFGRGQETQYF.